The rows below give T cell receptor beta chains drawn from one sample of a study of blood T cells in healthy people across ages. TCRdb fed the 5' RACE reads into MiXCR, producing one record per CDR3 protein. Altogether about 1,800,000 distinct CDR3 sequences are present, roughly 28% being singletons, with the ten largest covering 7% to 9%. Sequencing used blood. These receptor sequences come from a woman aged 25 to 39 in good health. The CDR3 runs from the conserved cysteine through the conserved F or W. D genes are given only for firm matches. Clone size is not always given. Where it is, it says once, few, many or a class for expanded clones.

J,size,V,D,DNA,CDR3
TRBJ2-7,NA,TRBV30,TRBD1,TGTGCCTGGGGACAGGGAAATACCTACGAGCAGTACTTC,CAWGQGNTYEQYF
TRBJ2-1,few,TRBV9,NA,TGTGCCAGCAGCGTAGTCCCGACCGACAATGAGCAGTTCTTC,CASSVVPTDNEQFF
TRBJ2-3,NA,TRBV28,NA,TGTGCCAGCAGTTACACCCTAGGGACTACGCAGTATTTT,CASSYTLGTTQYF
TRBJ2-7,many,TRBV5-1,NA,TGCGCCAGCAGCTTGGCGGGACGGCGCCACGAGCAGTACTTC,CASSLAGRRHEQYF
TRBJ1-2,few,TRBV6-6,NA,TGTGCCAGCAGTTACGCCAGTAACTATGGCTACACCTTC,CASSYASNYGYTF
TRBJ1-2,NA,TRBV7-9,NA,TGTGCCGGCAGCTTAGGACAGAACTATGGCTACACCTTC,CAGSLGQNYGYTF
TRBJ1-6,few,TRBV12-3/TRBV12-4,TRBD1,TGTGCCAGCAGGCAGGGACAGGGGGCCTATAATTCACCCCTCCACTTT,CASRQGQGAYNSPLHF
TRBJ1-6,NA,TRBV6-5,TRBD1,TGTGCCAGCAGGCCGGGACAGGGGATGAATAATTCACCCCTCCACTTT,CASRPGQGMNNSPLHF
TRBJ2-5,NA,TRBV15,NA,TGTGCCACCAGCCCGGTGGGAGAAGAGACCCAGTACTTC,CATSPVGEETQYF
TRBJ2-3,NA,TRBV5-1,NA,TGCGCCAGCAGCGCGTGGGGGACAGATACGCAGTATTTT,CASSAWGTDTQYF
TRBJ2-6,many,TRBV12-3/TRBV12-4,NA,TGTGCCAGCAAATACTACAACGTCCTGACTTTC,CASKYYNVLTF
TRBJ1-2,NA,TRBV10-2,TRBD1,TGCGCCAGCACCGCCACAGGGGACTATGGCTACACCTTC,CASTATGDYGYTF
TRBJ2-7,NA,TRBV20-1,TRBD2,TGCAGTGCTATTAGCGGGGGGGCATCCTACAATGAGCAGTACTTC,CSAISGGASYNEQYF
TRBJ2-2,NA,TRBV29-1,NA,TGCAGCGTTGTGTCAGGGGTTCCTACCGGGGAGCTGTTTTTT,CSVVSGVPTGELFF
TRBJ2-7,many,TRBV24-1,NA,TGTGCCACCAGTGCCGGGATGACCTACGAGCAGTACTTC,CATSAGMTYEQYF
TRBJ2-5,NA,TRBV6-6,TRBD2,TGTGCCAGCAATGCGGGAGGAGAGACCCAGTACTTC,CASNAGGETQYF
TRBJ2-5,few,TRBV19,NA,TGTGCCAGTACACGGGCAGTCGGAGAGACCCAGTACTTC,CASTRAVGETQYF
TRBJ1-6,few,TRBV5-1,NA,TGCGCCAGCAGCCGAGACTCCGGGACAAGAAATAATTCACCCCTCCACTTT,CASSRDSGTRNNSPLHF
TRBJ2-1,many,TRBV29-1,TRBD2,TGCAGCGTTGGTCTAGCGGACTACAATGAGCAGTTCTTC,CSVGLADYNEQFF
TRBJ1-2,few,TRBV14,NA,TGTGCCAGCAGCCAAGGGCAATGGGACCGATCAGTCTATGGCTACACCTTC,CASSQGQWDRSVYGYTF
TRBJ2-7,many,TRBV3-1,NA,TGTGCCAGCAGCCCCGACGGGGGAAACGAGCAGTACTTC,CASSPDGGNEQYF
TRBJ2-1,NA,TRBV15,NA,TGTGCCACCAGCAGAGATATAAGCGGCCCCTACAATGAGCAGTTCTTC,CATSRDISGPYNEQFF